This TCR beta chain was obtained from a study of T cell responses to AZD1222 COVID-19 vaccine. Study conclusions and caveats: Baseline testing showed seropositivity in only a handful of AZD1222 recipients.

The CDR3 has 14 residues. V lost 1 base to trimming and J lost 4 bases; unmatched junction nucleotides: 2. Germline assignment: CDR1 SGHRS and CDR2 YFSETQ. With regard to this clone: Its antigen is unidentified.

Profiling relied on immunoSEQ multiplex PCR, and the TCRdb table lists in-frame clones only, not all of them. The sample yields some 120,000 clones, more than 75% seen once. The chain recombines TRBV5-1 with TRBJ1-1, with 9 bases lining up with TRBD1. Sequenced here: peripheral blood, sampled on day 0 of AZD1222 vaccination. This sequence was found in an adult in good health. CDR3 loop: CASSLWDRATEAFF. CDR3 nucleotide sequence: TGCGCCAGCAGCTTGTGGGACAGGGCCACTGAAGCTTTCTTT.